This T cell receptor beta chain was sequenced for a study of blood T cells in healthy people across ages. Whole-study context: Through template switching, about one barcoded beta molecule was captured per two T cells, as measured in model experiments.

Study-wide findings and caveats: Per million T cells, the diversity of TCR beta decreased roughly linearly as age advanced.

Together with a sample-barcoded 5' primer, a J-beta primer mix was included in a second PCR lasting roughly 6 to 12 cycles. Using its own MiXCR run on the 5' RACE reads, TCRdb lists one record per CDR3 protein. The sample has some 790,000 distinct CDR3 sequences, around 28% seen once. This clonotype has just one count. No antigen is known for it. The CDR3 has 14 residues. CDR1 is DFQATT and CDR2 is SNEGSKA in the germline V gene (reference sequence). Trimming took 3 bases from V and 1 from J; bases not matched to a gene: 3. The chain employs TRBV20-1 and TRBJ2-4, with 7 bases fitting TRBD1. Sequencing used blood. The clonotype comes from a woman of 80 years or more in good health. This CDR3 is CSASLQGAKNIQYF. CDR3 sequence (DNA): TGCAGTGCTAGCTTACAGGGGGCCAAAAACATTCAGTACTTC.